These 25 T cell receptor beta chains originate from one sample sequenced in a study of cytomegalovirus exposure and HLA in healthy donors (TCRdb year 2017). Receptor amplification or capture employed the immunoSEQ multiplex PCR assay. A mixture of 60 forward primers for TCR Vbeta segments and 13 reverse primers for TCR Jbeta segments was used in the multiplex PCR. Imported from immuneACCESS, the table was reduced by TCRdb to in-frame sequences with V and J called. These copies leave out some clones; in studies compared against another copy, an unresolved V gene accounts for under half, and the cause of the remainder is not known. In all, the sample holds 80,000 to 100,000 clones, and around 70% of those were seen once. The top ten hold 2% to 2.5% of the sample. Sequenced sample: PBMCs. The receptor set was obtained from a man aged 45-65 years in good health and CMV-seronegative.

The CDR3 DNA is TGTGCCAGTAGTCCGGGGACTAGCGGGGCCACAGATACGCAGTATTTT. It translates to CASSPGTSGATDTQYF. The J gene is TRBJ2-3, the V gene TRBV19; TRBD2 matches at 13 bases. The CDR3 runs to 16 residues. CDR1 is LNHDA, CDR2 SQIVND, per germline (reference sequence). The trim removed 5 bases at V and 2 bases at J, leaving 4 bases unmatched.

This chain connects TRBV6-4 to TRBJ1-5; the match to TRBD1 covers 10 bases. The CDR3 runs to 16 residues. Germline trimming cut 5 bases from V and 5 bases from J; bases unmatched to any gene: 9. The germline V gene encodes CDR1 MRHNA and CDR2 SNTAGT. In nucleotides, the CDR3 is TGTGCCAGCAGTCCTACTCCGGGGACAGGGGATCAGCCCCAGCATTTT. Encoded protein: CASSPTPGTGDQPQHF.

Of note for this clone: An end of the junction does not agree with germline; a read error may underlie this. This chain joins TRBV7-2 and TRBJ2-2; D may be TRBD2 (5 bases). Germline assignment: CDR1 SGHTA and CDR2 FQGNSA. The CDR3 runs to 16 residues. The CDR3 loop is CASSAVPRLGTGKLFF. The CDR3 bases are TGTGCCAGCAGCGCAGTACCAAGGCTGGGCACCGGGAAGCTGTTTTTT.

The rearrangement uses TRBV27 and TRBJ2-1, with 9 nucleotides matching TRBD2. The CDR3 is 16 residues long. V was pared by 1 base and J by 7 bases, with 8 bases of the junction left unmatched. Germline V gene sequence: CDR1 MNHEY, CDR2 SMNVEV (reference sequence). In DNA form, the CDR3 reads TGTGCCAGCAGTTTATTTGGCGGGGGGGCCGTTAATGAGCAGTTCTTC. This gives the protein CASSLFGGGAVNEQFF.

In this sample, this clone turned up once. One junction end does not reproduce the germline sequence, and a read error may be involved. The J gene is TRBJ2-2, the V gene TRBV12-5; D is possibly TRBD2 (5 bases). This CDR3 has 17 residues. The germline V gene encodes CDR1 LGHNT and CDR2 FRNRAP. CDR3 sequence (DNA): TGTGCTAGTGGTTTGTCGTTGGTAGCTGGGATCGTCGGGAAGCTGTTTTTT. Encoded protein: CASGLSLVAGIVGKLFF.

The genes are TRBV27 and TRBJ2-1, with 11 positions matching TRBD2. This CDR3 spans 15 amino acids. Germline trimming cut 5 bases from V and 5 bases from J; bases unmatched to any gene: 5. Germline values: CDR1 MNHEY, CDR2 SMNVEV (reference sequence). The CDR3 loop is CASSRGLAGNNEQFF. CDR3 bases: TGTGCCAGCAGTCGTGGACTAGCGGGCAACAATGAGCAGTTCTTC.

The chain has TRBV27 and TRBJ2-2; D is possibly TRBD2 (5 bases). The length of the CDR3 is 14 residues. Trimming cost V 2 bases and J 5 bases, with 9 bases left between them. CDR1 MNHEY and CDR2 SMNVEV come from the germline V gene (reference sequence). CDR3 region: CASSLNPGTGELFF. In DNA, the CDR3 is TGTGCCAGCAGTTTAAATCCGGGGACCGGGGAGCTGTTTTTT.

Comments on this clone: The junction and the germline gene differ at one end; a read error may be behind it. The chain links TRBV7-9 to TRBJ2-2; 7 bases are a match to TRBD2. Germline V gives CDR1 SEHNR, CDR2 FQNEAQ (reference sequence). CDR3 length: 15 residues. DNA for the CDR3: TGTTCCAGCAGCTTTGGACTAGGGGACACCGGGGAGCTGTTTTTT. Translated: CSSSFGLGDTGELFF.

The gene calls are TRBV18 and TRBJ1-3; 8 nucleotides agree with TRBD1. The V gene's germline CDR1 is KGHSH and CDR2 LQKENI. V lost 6 bases to trimming and J lost 2 bases; unmatched junction nucleotides: 9. The CDR3 consists of 16 residues. CDR3 nucleotide sequence: TGTGCCAGCTCGGGCGGACAGGGAACTCCTGGAAACACCATATATTTT. Translation: CASSGGQGTPGNTIYF.

This clone was seen more than once but under ten times. CDR3 DNA sequence: TGTGCCAGCAGCTGGGGCCTGGGGACTAATGAAAAACTGTTTTTT. Protein sequence: CASSWGLGTNEKLFF. This chain uses TRBV5-8 with TRBJ1-4, with D perhaps TRBD1 (5 bases). CDR3 size: 15 residues. Germline V gives CDR1 SGHTS, CDR2 YDEGEE. The V end was cut by 3 bases, the J end by 2 bases, with 11 bases between. Using reference TRBV5-8 and TRBJ1-4 for the parts outside the CDR3, the full variable domain is EAGVTQSPTHLIKTRGQQATLRCSPISGHTSVYWYQQALGLGLQFLLWYDEGEERNRGNFPPRFSGRQFPNYSSELNVNALELEDSALYLCASSWGLGTNEKLFFGSGTQLSVL.

About this clone: The sample carries other DNA sequences with the same CDR3. The chain combines TRBV5-1 with TRBJ2-2; 9 bases line up with TRBD1. This CDR3 is built from 14 residues. J lost 6 bases, V lost 0 bases, and 0 bases had no gene match. Germline V lookup: CDR1 SGHRS, CDR2 YFSETQ. DNA of the CDR3: TGCGCCAGCAGCTTGGGGACAGGGGCCGGGGAGCTGTTTTTT. Its protein product is CASSLGTGAGELFF. Full variable domain (outside the CDR3, taken from reference TRBV5-1 and TRBJ2-2): KAGVTQTPRYLIKTRGQQVTLSCSPISGHRSVSWYQQTPGQGLQFLFEYFSETQRNKGNFPGRFSGRQFSNSRSEMNVSTLELGDSALYLCASSLGTGAGELFFGEGSRLTVL.

This clone was seen a single time. The V and J genes are TRBV28 and TRBJ2-7, with a tentative D call TRBD1 (6 bases). The germline CDR1 and CDR2 sequences are MDHEN and SYDVKM. The CDR3 loop spans 12 amino acids. V dropped 5 bases and J dropped 6 bases, with 11 bases sitting between them. CDR3 sequence reads: CASSRTVLEQYF. The CDR3, as DNA: TGTGCCAGCAGTAGGACAGTCCTCGAGCAGTACTTC.

This clone was seen only a few times. The V and J genes are TRBV4-1 and TRBJ2-5, with 13 bases matching TRBD2. The CDR3 has 18 amino acids. J lost 0 bases, V lost 1 base, and 5 bases had no gene match. Per germline, CDR1 MGHRA and CDR2 YSYEKL. The CDR3, as DNA: TGCGCCAGCAGCCAAGGGACTAGCGGGGGCCTGTACCAAGAGACCCAGTACTTC. It is translated as CASSQGTSGGLYQETQYF.

A few counts support this clone. The V call is TRBV6-5, the J call TRBJ2-7; the match to TRBD1 covers 10 bases. Germline CDR1 and CDR2: MNHEY and SVGAGI. Trimming cost V 6 bases and J 6 bases; bases outside gene matches: 5. There are 13 residues in the CDR3. CDR3 amino acids: CASSRQGAFEQYF. Written as DNA, the CDR3 is TGTGCCAGCAGCCGACAGGGGGCGTTCGAGCAGTACTTC.

The chain uses TRBV30 and TRBJ2-7; 8 bases are a match to TRBD2. The germline V gene has CDR1 GTSNPN and CDR2 SVGIG (reference sequence). CDR3 size: 15 residues. The V and J ends lost 4 bases and 3 bases, in that order; junction bases with no gene match: 11. The CDR3 DNA is TGTGCCTGGACTCGGGCTAGCGGGTTATACTACGAGCAGTACTTC. It encodes CAWTRASGLYYEQYF.

In this sample, this clone turned up a few times. The gene calls are TRBV2 and TRBJ1-5; 7 bases match TRBD1. V trimming: 6 bases; J trimming: 1 base; junction bases outside the gene matches: 0. The CDR3 totals 13 residues. CDR1 and CDR2 (germline): SNHLY, FYNNEI. In DNA form, the CDR3 reads TGTGCCAGCAGGGGACAGAGCAATCAGCCCCAGCATTTT. Amino acids: CASRGQSNQPQHF.

This clone came up a few times. The gene calls are TRBV7-8 and TRBJ1-3, with D perhaps matching TRBD1 (5 bases). The CDR3 spans 14 residues. Germline CDR1 and CDR2: SGHVS and FQNEAQ. Deletions cut 4 bases from V and 1 base from J, with 8 bases between. In DNA form, the CDR3 reads TGTGCCAGCAGCTCGCGGGGGTCTGGAAACACCATATATTTT. As protein: CASSSRGSGNTIYF.

The J gene is TRBJ1-1, the V gene TRBV7-2; a weak D match, TRBD1 (6 bases). This CDR3 spans 14 amino acids. CDR1 is SGHTA and CDR2 is FQGNSA in the germline V gene. Trimming took 0 bases from V and 4 from J, leaving 9 bases between them. The CDR3, as DNA: TGTGCCAGCAGCTTAGCGCTAGGGGGCACTGAAGCTTTCTTT. Protein sequence: CASSLALGGTEAFF.

The chain is built from TRBV5-1 and TRBJ2-3, with D perhaps matching TRBD2 (5 bases). The CDR3 covers 16 residues. The germline gives CDR1 SGHRS, CDR2 YFSETQ. Trimming removed 0 bases from V and 0 bases from J, with 11 bases in between. The CDR3 DNA sequence: TGCGCCAGCAGCTTGGGAAATGCGGGTAGCACAGATACGCAGTATTTT. Encoded protein: CASSLGNAGSTDTQYF.

Regarding this clone: One end of the junction is discordant with germline, which a read error may explain. The chain couples TRBV20-1 to TRBJ2-1; 7 bases align to TRBD1. The CDR3 consists of 11 residues. Germline CDR1 reads DFQATT; CDR2 reads SNEGSKA (reference sequence). The CDR3 is CSARADREGVF. DNA for the CDR3: TGCAGTGCTAGGGCTGACAGGGAAGGGGTCTTC.

The chain couples TRBV30 to TRBJ2-3; TRBD2 agrees at 10 bases. CDR3 length equals 14 residues. V dropped 0 bases and J dropped 5; count of bases not matched to a gene: 2. Germline assignment: CDR1 GTSNPN and CDR2 SVGIG (reference sequence). CDR3 bases: TGTGCCTGGAGTGTTTTAGCGGGAGGAGATACGCAGTATTTT. Residues: CAWSVLAGGDTQYF.

This clone has only a few counts. Germline and junction disagree at one end, which may indicate a read error. The chain is built from TRBV6-5 and TRBJ1-6, with 9 bases matching TRBD1. The CDR3 is 15 residues long. The germline gives CDR1 MNHEY, CDR2 SVGAGI. Written as DNA, the CDR3 is TGTGCCAGCAGCTACTCCGGGACAGGGCGTTCACCCCTCCACTTT. Its protein is CASSYSGTGRSPLHF.

In DNA, the CDR3 is TGTGCCAGCAGCAAGCTGGGACAGGGTGGTAATACGCAGTATTTT. This translates into CASSKLGQGGNTQYF. The genes are TRBV21-1 and TRBJ2-3; the table assigns TRBD1, which was not confirmed against the DNA. TRBV21-1 is a pseudogene. The CDR3 runs 15 residues.

The chain employs TRBV18 and TRBJ2-7, with a possible D match to TRBD2 (7 bases). The germline V gene has CDR1 KGHSH and CDR2 LQKENI. This CDR3 comprises 14 residues. V gave up 5 bases and J gave up 6 bases, with 17 bases separating them. CDR3 coding DNA: TGTGCCAGCTCATCACTCGGGGGGCTTTCCGAGCAGTACTTC. Protein product: CASSSLGGLSEQYF.

V usage is TRBV5-1 and J usage is TRBJ1-1, with D perhaps TRBD1 (5 bases). Trimming removed 4 bases from V and 0 bases from J, with 13 bases in between. The germline V gene has CDR1 SGHRS and CDR2 YFSETQ. This CDR3 contains 15 residues. The CDR3 sequence is CASSLGGTVNTEAFF. The CDR3 DNA reads as TGCGCCAGCAGCCTTGGGGGGACGGTGAACACTGAAGCTTTCTTT.